What follows describes a single T cell receptor (beta chain). Its antigen is unknown. This may arise from a read error, as a much more abundant clone is one base away. With 8 bases removed from V and 1 base from J, the gap between germline ends came to 18 bases. The CDR3 extends over 15 amino acids. CDR1 SEHNR and CDR2 FQNEAQ come from the germline V gene (reference sequence). These data come from a study of early T cells in non-severe SARS-CoV-2 infection. Study overall: Bulk RNA from unsorted whole blood was sequenced; chains were unpaired.

Attachment of unique molecular identifiers to individual cDNA molecules was performed. TCRdb re-called the 5' RACE reads with MiXCR, one entry per CDR3 protein. The table shows some 80,000 distinct CDR3 sequences, with roughly 13% occurring only once. Notes on the study in general: VDJdb matching favored anti-spike CD8 responses, missing private and CD4 specificities.

The V call is TRBV7-9, the J call TRBJ2-7; possibly TRBD1 for D (6 bases). The TCR was taken from an adult who was a healthcare worker with PCR-confirmed SARS-CoV-2 infection or an uninfected control (not recorded which). The sequenced sample was whole blood. CDR3 residues: CASGGLTGASYEQYF. The CDR3 nucleotides read TGTGCCAGCGGCGGCTTGACAGGAGCGTCCTACGAGCAGTACTTC.